The 19 T cell receptor beta chains presented below share a single source sample, sequenced in a study of CD4 T cell repertoires in COVID-19. Using immunoSEQ multiplex PCR, the repertoire was profiled, and TCRdb retains in-frame clones only, with some absent. The sample holds more than 65,000 clones, 83% seen once. The input for sequencing was CD4+ T cells from peripheral blood, taken after recovery from COVID-19. The receptors were sampled from a human donor who had COVID-19.

The CDR3 loop is CASSERLAGHLYNEQFF. CDR3 nucleotides: TGCGCCAGCAGTGAGCGACTAGCGGGACACCTCTACAATGAGCAGTTCTTC. The chain carries TRBV10-2 and TRBJ2-1; TRBD2 matches 11 bases. Germline loops: CDR1 WSHSY, CDR2 SAAADI. The CDR3 runs 17 residues. Germline trimming cut 2 bases from V and 3 bases from J; bases unmatched to any gene: 6.

The V call is TRBV6-5, the J call TRBJ1-4; 7 nucleotides line up with TRBD1. The V gene's germline CDR1 is MNHEY and CDR2 SVGAGI. This CDR3 region has 13 residues. The junction had 10 bases not matched to a gene; V was cut back by 10 bases and J by 8 bases. In nucleotides, the CDR3 is TGTGCCACCAGACAGGGCGGTGGGGAAAAACTGTTTTTT. Amino acids: CATRQGGGEKLFF.

V usage is TRBV10-1 and J usage is TRBJ2-5, with D maybe TRBD2 (5 bases). Trimming cost V 0 bases and J 5 bases, with 13 bases left between them. This CDR3 has 15 residues. Germline CDR1 is WNHNN and CDR2 is SYGVQD (reference sequence). CDR3 nucleotide sequence: TGCGCCAGCAGTGAGTCGTCAACTAGAGAGGAGACCCAGTACTTC. Translating it yields CASSESSTREETQYF.

The chain is built from TRBV6-5 and TRBJ1-2; TRBD1 aligns across 8 bases. V lost 6 bases, J lost 8 bases, and 11 bases stayed unmatched. The CDR3 is 14 amino acids. Germline V CDR1 and CDR2: MNHEY, SVGAGI. The CDR3 loop reads CASRDSTGAGGYTF. The DNA for the CDR3 is TGTGCCAGCAGGGACTCGACAGGGGCGGGCGGCTACACCTTC.

The chain links TRBV5-1 to TRBJ2-1, with TRBD1 as a possible D gene (5 bases). CDR1 is SGHRS and CDR2 is YFSETQ in the germline V gene. CDR3 length equals 13 residues. The ends were cut back, 1 base at V and 4 bases at J, with 6 bases in the middle. The CDR3 sequence: CASSLRGYNEQFF. The CDR3 nucleotides are TGCGCCAGCAGCTTGAGGGGTTACAATGAGCAGTTCTTC.

The CDR3 DNA is TGCGCCAGCAGCCGGATACAGGGGAACGGGGAGCTGTTTTTT. Residues: CASSRIQGNGELFF. This chain connects TRBV5-1 to TRBJ2-2, with 7 bases identical to TRBD1. CDR3 length: 14 residues. V dropped 4 bases and J dropped 7; count of bases not matched to a gene: 7. Per the germline V gene, CDR1 is SGHRS and CDR2 is YFSETQ.

A single count supports this clone. The chain is built from TRBV18 and TRBJ2-7, with D hard to call. Germline loops: CDR1 KGHSH, CDR2 LQKENI. CDR3 length: 15 amino acids. V lost 2 bases to trimming and J lost 2 bases, with 13 bases between them. CDR3: CASSPETRLTYEQYF. DNA for the CDR3: TGTGCCAGCTCACCAGAGACACGACTTACCTACGAGCAGTACTTC.

This clone was seen once. The CDR3 protein is CASSFFGGGNSGANVLTF. The CDR3 nucleotides are TGTGCCAGCAGCTTTTTTGGGGGTGGGAACTCTGGGGCCAACGTCCTGACTTTC. The chain links TRBV7-9 to TRBJ2-6; D is possibly TRBD1 or TRBD2 (5 bases each). The V gene's germline CDR1 is SEHNR and CDR2 FQNEAQ (reference sequence). Trimming stripped 3 bases from V and 0 bases from J, with 15 bases between. This CDR3 is built from 18 residues.

The rearrangement joins TRBV5-1 to TRBJ2-3; no definite D call. With 4 bases removed from V and 6 bases from J, the gap between germline ends came to 6 bases. The CDR3 length is 11 residues. The germline V gene encodes CDR1 SGHRS and CDR2 YFSETQ. Written as DNA, the CDR3 is TGCGCCAGCAGCCAGCAGGATACGCAGTATTTT. This encodes CASSQQDTQYF.

In DNA form, the CDR3 reads TGTGCCATCAGACCGAGGACAGGGGCCTACAATGAGCAGTTCTTC. It translates to CAIRPRTGAYNEQFF. This chain joins TRBV10-3 and TRBJ2-1, with 9 positions matching TRBD1. This CDR3 has 15 residues. From germline, CDR1 is ENHRY and CDR2 SYGVKD. The V and J ends lost 6 bases and 2 bases, in that order; junction bases with no gene match: 5.

V and J are TRBV7-2 and TRBJ1-2; TRBD1 might be the D (5 bases). Trimming shortened V by 0 bases and J by 5 bases, and 10 bases separated the two germline ends. The CDR3 is made up of 14 amino acids. In germline, CDR1 is SGHTA, CDR2 FQGNSA. The CDR3 loop reads CASSLAPDSYGYTF. CDR3 sequence (DNA): TGTGCCAGCAGCTTAGCGCCTGACAGTTATGGCTACACCTTC.

V is TRBV4-1 and J is TRBJ1-5; 8 bases align to TRBD1. Germline trimming cut 0 bases from V and 2 bases from J; bases unmatched to any gene: 3. Germline V lookup: CDR1 MGHRA, CDR2 YSYEKL. This CDR3 has 16 amino acids. Here the CDR3 reads CASSQDNRGGNQPQHF. The CDR3 bases are TGCGCCAGCAGCCAAGATAACAGGGGGGGCAATCAGCCCCAGCATTTT.

The table lists this clone with a few counts. CDR3 sequence: CASSQVIGGGFSPLTYNEQFF. The CDR3 DNA follows: TGCGCCAGCAGCCAAGTCATAGGGGGCGGGTTTAGTCCCCTGACCTACAATGAGCAGTTCTTC. The chain joins TRBV4-1 to TRBJ2-1, with 7 bases lining up with TRBD1. V was pared by 1 base and J by 2 bases, with 20 bases of the junction left unmatched. This CDR3 contains 21 residues. Germline assignment: CDR1 MGHRA and CDR2 YSYEKL.

The chain uses TRBV9 and TRBJ2-5; TRBD1 aligns across 9 bases. V was pared by 3 bases and J by 5 bases, with 2 bases of the junction left unmatched. The CDR3 has 13 amino acids. Germline V gene data show CDR1 as SGDLS and CDR2 as YYNGEE. DNA of the CDR3: TGTGCCAGCAGCGCTGGACAGGGGGAGACCCAGTACTTC. Its translation: CASSAGQGETQYF.

The V gene is TRBV3-1 (or the pseudogene TRBV3-2), the J gene TRBJ1-6; tentatively, D is TRBD1 (5 bases). Germline assignment: CDR1 LGHDT and CDR2 YNNKEL (reference sequence). The CDR3 spans 20 residues. Trimming removed 1 base from V and 9 bases from J, with 28 bases in between. CDR3 nucleotide sequence: TGTGCCAGCAGCCAAGTCCCTTGGGGGGGTTCGCGCGGGGTAGGTTCACCCCTCCACTTT. Protein: CASSQVPWGGSRGVGSPLHF.

The rearrangement joins TRBV19 to TRBJ2-3, with D uncertain. Trimming pared 3 bases from V and 1 base from J, leaving 5 bases between. The CDR3 extends over 13 amino acids. CDR1 and CDR2 from the germline V gene are LNHDA and SQIVND (reference sequence). The CDR3 sequence: CASSIGGTDTQYF. The CDR3 DNA is TGTGCCAGTAGTATTGGGGGCACAGATACGCAGTATTTT.

V and J are TRBV2 and TRBJ2-1, with no clear D. The V end was cut by 4 bases, the J end by 8 bases, with 12 bases between. In germline, CDR1 is SNHLY, CDR2 FYNNEI. The CDR3 consists of 13 residues. The CDR3 protein is CASSVRLRDEQFF. CDR3 DNA: TGTGCCAGCAGTGTGCGACTCCGGGATGAGCAGTTCTTC.

The chain recombines TRBV2 with TRBJ2-7, with D perhaps matching TRBD1 (5 bases). Trimming removed 7 bases from V and 7 bases from J, with 20 bases in between. The CDR3 is made up of 14 amino acids. CDR1 SNHLY and CDR2 FYNNEI come from the germline V gene. The CDR3 reads CASTLGQGRREQYF. In DNA, the CDR3 is TGTGCCAGCACCCTCGGCCAGGGCAGACGGGAGCAGTACTTC.

The J gene is TRBJ2-2, the V gene TRBV11-2; 7 bases are shared with TRBD2. The J segment lost 4 bases and the V segment lost 2 bases, leaving 4 bases of the junction unmatched. This CDR3 spans 15 amino acids. Looked up from germline, CDR1 is SGHAT and CDR2 is FQNNGV. The CDR3 sequence is CASSLRRGITGELFF. CDR3 bases: TGTGCCAGCAGCTTACGGCGGGGGATCACCGGGGAGCTGTTTTTT.